This passage covers 27 T cell receptor beta chains from one sample sequenced in a study of blood T cell repertoires in COVID-19. Only in-frame clones appear in the TCRdb table, and some are missing; sequencing was by immunoSEQ multiplex PCR. Of around 160,000 clones listed, approximately 80% are singletons. What was sequenced was peripheral blood. Every receptor here comes from a human donor in a cohort sampled during active COVID-19.

CDR3 loop: CAIRPNQGPSGNTIYF. The CDR3 bases are TGTGCCATCAGGCCCAATCAGGGTCCCTCTGGAAACACCATATATTTT. V and J are TRBV10-3 and TRBJ1-3, with D tentatively TRBD1 (5 bases). V was clipped by 6 bases and J by 0 bases, with 15 bases between them. This CDR3 comprises 16 residues. Germline CDR1 ENHRY, CDR2 SYGVKD.

The V call is TRBV2, the J call TRBJ2-5; 15 nucleotides line up with TRBD2. The CDR3 contains 15 residues. The ends lost 4 bases at V and 4 bases at J; junction bases unmatched: 1. The germline V gene encodes CDR1 SNHLY and CDR2 FYNNEI. CDR3 amino acids: CASSGGLAGGETQYF. The CDR3 nucleotides read TGTGCCAGCAGTGGGGGACTAGCGGGGGGAGAGACCCAGTACTTC.

This clone has more than one count but fewer than ten. The rearrangement joins TRBV12-3 or TRBV12-4 to TRBJ1-1, with 7 bases matching TRBD1. The CDR3 has 12 amino acids. V trimming: 9 bases; J trimming: 1 base; junction bases outside the gene matches: 2. CDR3: CASRQGNTEAFF. CDR3 bases: TGTGCCAGTAGACAGGGGAACACTGAAGCTTTCTTT.

The table lists this clone with a few counts. This chain joins TRBV18 and TRBJ1-1; TRBD1 aligns across 10 bases. V lost 6 bases and J lost 0; bases outside the gene matches: 1. Germline loops: CDR1 KGHSH, CDR2 LQKENI. CDR3 length: 14 residues. Here the CDR3 reads CASSTGGLNTEAFF. The CDR3 nucleotides read TGTGCCAGCTCGACAGGGGGCTTGAACACTGAAGCTTTCTTT.

The chain links TRBV27 to TRBJ2-3, with TRBD1 identical over 7 bases. J lost 2 bases, V lost 6 bases, and 5 bases had no gene match. Germline loops: CDR1 MNHEY, CDR2 SMNVEV (reference sequence). This CDR3 is 14 amino acids long. CDR3 DNA sequence: TGTGCCAGCAGCTCTGACAGGGCCACAGATACGCAGTATTTT. Residues: CASSSDRATDTQYF.

The chain couples TRBV11-2 to TRBJ2-1; TRBD2 matches at 13 bases. Germline V gene lookup returns CDR1 SGHAT and CDR2 FQNNGV. The CDR3 runs to 16 residues. The V segment lost 5 bases and the J segment 7 bases; nucleotides outside the gene matches: 8. CDR3 sequence: CASSDTSGGAGNEQFF. Written as DNA, the CDR3 is TGTGCCAGCAGCGACACTAGCGGGGGGGCGGGAAATGAGCAGTTCTTC. Complete variable domain (other parts from reference TRBV11-2 and TRBJ2-1): EAGVAQSPRYKIIEKRQSVAFWCNPISGHATLYWYQQILGQGPKLLIQFQNNGVVDDSQLPKDRFSAERLKGVDSTLKIQPAKLEDSAVYLCASSDTSGGAGNEQFFGPGTRLTVL.

The chain recombines TRBV6-2 or TRBV6-3 with TRBJ2-7, with TRBD1 matching 8 bases. This CDR3 has 13 residues. Per the germline V gene, CDR1 is MNHEY and CDR2 is SVGEGT. Unmatched junction bases numbered 6, after V lost 5 bases and J lost 6 bases. CDR3: CASSTGQGFEQYF. DNA for the CDR3: TGTGCCAGCAGTACCGGACAGGGCTTCGAGCAGTACTTC.

The rearrangement links TRBV7-2 to TRBJ2-3; D is ambiguous. This CDR3 is built from 13 residues. Per the germline V gene, CDR1 is SGHTA and CDR2 is FQGNSA. With 2 bases removed from V and 2 bases from J, the gap between germline ends came to 5 bases. The CDR3: CASSLRDTDTQYF. In nucleotides, the CDR3 is TGTGCCAGCAGCTTACGCGACACAGATACGCAGTATTTT.

This clone was found once. V usage is TRBV19 and J usage is TRBJ1-1, with 9 positions matching TRBD1. This CDR3 has 15 amino acids. V shed 6 bases, J shed 3 bases, and the junction held 8 bases outside the gene matches. Germline loops: CDR1 LNHDA, CDR2 SQIVND (reference sequence). CDR3 residues: CASRASGQGYTEAFF. The CDR3, as DNA: TGTGCCAGTAGAGCGTCGGGACAGGGCTACACTGAAGCTTTCTTT.

CDR3: CASSPLAGVGVTGELFF. Written as DNA, the CDR3 is TGTGCCAGTAGCCCACTAGCGGGAGTCGGGGTCACCGGGGAGCTGTTTTTT. This chain uses TRBV19 with TRBJ2-2, with 11 bases that match TRBD2. With 6 bases clipped from V and 4 bases from J, the junction kept 10 bases outside the gene matches. Germline CDR1 reads LNHDA; CDR2 reads SQIVND (reference sequence). This CDR3 has 17 residues.

The rearrangement uses TRBV19 and TRBJ1-5; possible D gene TRBD1, 5 bases. This CDR3 has 15 amino acids. V was clipped by 5 bases and J by 4 bases, with 15 bases between them. CDR1 LNHDA and CDR2 SQIVND come from the germline V gene (reference sequence). The CDR3 reads CASSLRGGANQPQHF. CDR3 DNA: TGTGCCAGTAGTCTCCGGGGAGGGGCAAATCAGCCCCAGCATTTT.

This clone came up a few times. The rearrangement joins TRBV6-6 to TRBJ1-5; D not resolved. Germline-derived CDR1 and CDR2 are MNHNY and SVGAGI (reference sequence). The V end was cut by 4 bases, the J end by 0 bases, with 4 bases between. This CDR3 has 13 amino acids. The CDR3 region is CASSLNSNQPQHF. CDR3 sequence (DNA): TGTGCCAGCAGTTTAAATAGCAATCAGCCCCAGCATTTT.

This chain connects TRBV12-5 to TRBJ1-1; D unresolved. The germline CDR1 and CDR2 sequences are LGHNT and FRNRAP. Trimming removed 5 bases at V and 1 base at J, with 8 bases between. The CDR3 spans 13 residues. CDR3 coding DNA: TGTGCTAGTGGTCTCCGGGAGAACACTGAAGCTTTCTTT. It codes for CASGLRENTEAFF.

This sequence joins TRBV6-5 and TRBJ1-5, with TRBD1 identical over 8 bases. CDR1 is MNHEY and CDR2 is SVGAGI in the germline V gene. Trimming at V came to 6 bases and at J to 9 bases, leaving 7 bases not matched to a gene. CDR3 length: 13 residues. CDR3 nucleotides: TGTGCCAGCAGGGGGACAGGTGGGGGGCCCCAGCATTTT. Translation: CASRGTGGGPQHF.

The chain couples TRBV5-1 to TRBJ2-7; D is perhaps TRBD1 (6 bases). V was cut by 3 bases and J by 1 base, with 11 bases left in between. The CDR3 loop spans 14 amino acids. Germline V gene sequence: CDR1 SGHRS, CDR2 YFSETQ. The CDR3 nucleotides read TGCGCCAGCAGCTGGGACAAGGTATCCTACGAGCAGTACTTC. Its translation: CASSWDKVSYEQYF. The full variable domain, rest sourced from reference TRBV5-1 and TRBJ2-7, is KAGVTQTPRYLIKTRGQQVTLSCSPISGHRSVSWYQQTPGQGLQFLFEYFSETQRNKGNFPGRFSGRQFSNSRSEMNVSTLELGDSALYLCASSWDKVSYEQYFGPGTRLTVT.

This clone turned up a few times. This chain joins TRBV7-8 and TRBJ2-7; 7 nucleotides align to TRBD2. The germline V gene has CDR1 SGHVS and CDR2 FQNEAQ. V gave up 3 bases and J gave up 1 base; unmatched junction bases: 6. This CDR3 region has 15 residues. CDR3 in amino acids: CASSFETSRSYEQYF. The CDR3 bases are TGTGCCAGCAGCTTCGAGACTAGCAGATCCTACGAGCAGTACTTC.

The chain employs TRBV13 and TRBJ2-7, with TRBD1 matching 7 bases. V gave up 5 bases and J gave up 4 bases; unmatched junction bases: 8. Germline V gene sequence: CDR1 PRHDT, CDR2 FYEKMQ (reference sequence). The CDR3 is made up of 14 amino acids. The CDR3 region has the DNA TGTGCCAGCAGCGGACGGACAGGAGCATACGAGCAGTACTTC. It is translated as CASSGRTGAYEQYF.

The V and J genes are TRBV6-1 and TRBJ1-6, with D uncertain. The germline CDR1 and CDR2 sequences are MNHNS and SASEGT. Trimming removed 0 bases at V and 3 bases at J, with 3 bases between. The CDR3 is made up of 14 amino acids. The CDR3 sequence: CASSEARYNSPLHF. For the CDR3, the DNA is TGTGCCAGCAGTGAAGCCCGCTATAATTCACCCCTCCACTTT.

The chain recombines TRBV7-3 with TRBJ2-7; 7 positions agree with TRBD1. The V gene's germline CDR1 is SGHTA and CDR2 FQGTGA. The ends lost 3 bases at V and 7 bases at J; junction bases unmatched: 12. The CDR3 has 15 residues. For the CDR3, the DNA is TGTGCCAGCAGCTTGAATCCCGACAGGGCGGGTGAGCAGTACTTC. Amino acids: CASSLNPDRAGEQYF.

The chain uses TRBV19 and TRBJ1-4, with 8 bases lining up with TRBD1. V shed 6 bases, J shed 4 bases, and the junction held 10 bases outside the gene matches. The germline CDR1 and CDR2 sequences are LNHDA and SQIVND (reference sequence). The CDR3 loop spans 16 amino acids. The CDR3 spells CASSHRTGQNNEKLFF. The CDR3 nucleotides are TGTGCCAGTAGCCACCGGACAGGGCAGAATAATGAAAAACTGTTTTTT.

This chain links TRBV7-2 with TRBJ2-2; TRBD2 might be the D (6 bases). V was shortened by 3 bases and J by 5 bases, with 16 bases between the two germline ends. The CDR3 extends over 16 amino acids. The germline V gene encodes CDR1 SGHTA and CDR2 FQGNSA. The DNA for the CDR3 is TGTGCCAGCAGCTTTTCCGCGGGGCTAGGTACCGGGGAGCTGTTTTTT. This gives the protein CASSFSAGLGTGELFF.

The chain has TRBV7-9 and TRBJ2-5; D might be TRBD2 (6 bases). The CDR3 runs to 14 residues. Germline V gene data show CDR1 as SEHNR and CDR2 as FQNEAQ (reference sequence). With 3 bases removed from V and 2 bases from J, the gap between germline ends came to 10 bases. The CDR3 loop reads CASSFRDFQETQYF. CDR3 coding DNA: TGTGCCAGCAGCTTCCGGGACTTTCAAGAGACCCAGTACTTC. The full variable domain, completed using reference TRBV7-9 and TRBJ2-5, is DTGVSQNPRHKITKRGQNVTFRCDPISEHNRLYWYRQTLGQGPEFLTYFQNEAQLEKSRLLSDRFSAERPKGSFSTLEIQRTEQGDSAMYLCASSFRDFQETQYFGPGTRLLVL.

The chain's CDR3 is CASSGPGTPYEQYF. Here the CDR3 DNA reads TGTGCCAGCAGTGGCCCCGGGACACCCTACGAGCAGTACTTC. This chain connects TRBV25-1 to TRBJ2-7, with D tentatively TRBD1 (6 bases). This CDR3 is built from 14 residues. Germline V gene sequence: CDR1 MGHDK, CDR2 SYGVNS. V gave up 4 bases and J gave up 2 bases, with 12 bases separating them.

This rearrangement joins TRBV6-1 to TRBJ2-2, with TRBD2 matching over 7 bases. V lost 3 bases and J lost 2; bases outside the gene matches: 3. Germline V CDR1 and CDR2: MNHNS, SASEGT. This CDR3 spans 15 amino acids. The CDR3: CASSERERNTGELFF. In DNA form, the CDR3 reads TGTGCCAGCAGTGAGCGGGAGCGAAACACCGGGGAGCTGTTTTTT.

The chain recombines TRBV30 with TRBJ2-7; 12 nucleotides agree with TRBD1. Germline values: CDR1 GTSNPN, CDR2 SVGIG (reference sequence). The V gene end was trimmed by 5 bases and the J gene end by 10 bases; junction bases not matched to a gene: 12. The CDR3 length is 14 residues. The CDR3 DNA sequence: TGTGCCTGGCGGGGACAGGGGGCACCCCTCAACCAGTACTTC. Translation gives CAWRGQGAPLNQYF.

This chain uses TRBV20-1 with TRBJ2-7, with a tentative D call TRBD2 (6 bases). Germline V CDR1 and CDR2: DFQATT, SNEGSKA (reference sequence). Trimming shortened V by 3 bases and J by 6 bases, and 21 bases separated the two germline ends. The CDR3 has 15 amino acids. CDR3 sequence: CSASLGNVVEGEQYF. CDR3 nucleotides: TGCAGTGCTAGTCTAGGGAATGTTGTGGAGGGCGAGCAGTACTTC.

V is TRBV7-8 and J is TRBJ1-2, with D possibly TRBD1 on 5 matching bases. Germline V gene data show CDR1 as SGHVS and CDR2 as FQNEAQ. Trimming cost V 4 bases and J 3 bases, with 9 bases left between them. The CDR3 totals 13 residues. CDR3 in DNA: TGTGCCAGCAGCTCGGGGGGGTACTATGGCTACACCTTC. Amino acids: CASSSGGYYGYTF.